Below are 10 T cell receptor beta chains sequenced from a single sample in a study of T cell responses to AZD1222 COVID-19 vaccine. Measured with immunoSEQ multiplex PCR; TCRdb has only the in-frame clones, and not every one. The profile shows tens of thousands of clones, about 90% of them singletons. The material was peripheral blood, obtained 28 days after the second AZD1222 dose. All receptors derive from an adult who received the AZD1222 COVID-19 vaccine.

This clone was observed a handful of times. The V and J genes are TRBV7-2 and TRBJ1-1; perhaps TRBD1 as D (6 bases). Trimming cost V 1 base and J 2 bases, with 17 bases left between them. The CDR3 consists of 17 residues. Looked up from germline, CDR1 is SGHTA and CDR2 is FQGNSA. Here the CDR3 reads CASSLVRGARVNTEAFF. Written as DNA, the CDR3 is TGTGCCAGCAGCTTAGTTAGGGGGGCGAGGGTAAACACTGAAGCTTTCTTT. The whole variable domain, filled in from reference TRBV7-2 and TRBJ1-1, reads GAGVSQSPSNKVTEKGKDVELRCDPISGHTALYWYRQSLGQGLEFLIYFQGNSAPDKSGLPSDRFSAERTGGSVSTLTIQRTQQEDSAVYLCASSLVRGARVNTEAFFGQGTRLTVV.

The rearrangement joins TRBV9 to TRBJ2-2; 8 bases fit TRBD2. The V gene's germline CDR1 is SGDLS and CDR2 YYNGEE. The junction had 11 bases not matched to a gene; V was cut back by 3 bases and J by 7 bases. CDR3 length: 16 amino acids. The CDR3 DNA sequence: TGTGCCAGCAGCGCTCGAGTAGCGGGGCAGCACGGGGAGCTGTTTTTT. Translated, it gives CASSARVAGQHGELFF. The complete variable domain, with remaining parts taken from reference TRBV9 and TRBJ2-2, reads DSGVTQTPKHLITATGQRVTLRCSPRSGDLSVYWYQQSLDQGLQFLIQYYNGEERAKGNILERFSAQQFPDLHSELNLSSLELGDSALYFCASSARVAGQHGELFFGEGSRLTVL.

The chain carries TRBV5-1 and TRBJ1-2, with D perhaps TRBD1 (5 bases). The CDR3 runs to 17 residues. V was pared by 0 bases and J by 4 bases, with 19 bases between. Germline CDR1 SGHRS, CDR2 YFSETQ. Here the CDR3 reads CASSLAPRQGSIYGYTF. In DNA form, the CDR3 reads TGCGCCAGCAGCTTGGCACCTAGGCAGGGCTCCATCTATGGCTACACCTTC.

The chain is built from TRBV13 and TRBJ2-5, with 12 bases lining up with TRBD2. This CDR3 has 13 amino acids. V gave up 9 bases and J gave up 4 bases; unmatched junction bases: 3. The germline V gene encodes CDR1 PRHDT and CDR2 FYEKMQ (reference sequence). The CDR3 is CASTLAGGETQYF. DNA of the CDR3: TGTGCCAGTACACTAGCGGGGGGAGAGACCCAGTACTTC. The full variable domain, its missing parts supplied by reference TRBV13 and TRBJ2-5, is AAGVIQSPRHLIKEKRETATLKCYPIPRHDTVYWYQQGPGQDPQFLISFYEKMQSDKGSIPDRFSAQQFSDYHSELNMSSLELGDSALYFCASTLAGGETQYFGPGTRLLVL.

The chain is built from TRBV12-3 or TRBV12-4 and TRBJ1-4; D remains ambiguous. The V and J ends lost 1 base and 10 bases respectively, with 10 bases between them. The CDR3 length is 13 residues. The CDR3 bases are TGTGCCAGCAGTTTAGGCGGGGTGGCAAAACTGTTTTTT. The encoded protein is CASSLGGVAKLFF.

The CDR3 bases are TGTGCCAGTAGCAAAGCAGGGGGCGATCAGCCCCAGCATTTT. It encodes CASSKAGGDQPQHF. The gene calls are TRBV19 and TRBJ1-5; 8 bases line up with TRBD1. This CDR3 comprises 14 residues. The germline V gene has CDR1 LNHDA and CDR2 SQIVND (reference sequence). Trimming took 6 bases from V and 5 from J; bases not matched to a gene: 6.

The rearrangement joins TRBV2 to TRBJ2-7; D gene unclear. The germline V and J ends were trimmed by 5 bases and 4 bases, with 9 bases remaining between them. CDR1 and CDR2 (germline): SNHLY, FYNNEI. This CDR3 has 12 residues. The CDR3, as DNA: TGTGCCAGCAGTAATGACGGTTACGAGCAGTACTTC. Encoded protein: CASSNDGYEQYF. Using reference TRBV2 and TRBJ2-7 for the parts outside the CDR3, the full variable domain is EPEVTQTPSHQVTQMGQEVILRCVPISNHLYFYWYRQILGQKVEFLVSFYNNEISEKSEIFDDQFSVERPDGSNFTLKIRSTKLEDSAMYFCASSNDGYEQYFGPGTRLTVT.

The chain joins TRBV9 to TRBJ2-7; TRBD1 agrees at 9 bases. This CDR3 region has 14 residues. Germline-derived CDR1 and CDR2 are SGDLS and YYNGEE. V shed 2 bases, J shed 6 bases, and the junction held 6 bases outside the gene matches. The CDR3 nucleotides are TGTGCCAGCAGCGTCCGGGACAGGGATTCCGAGCAGTACTTC. This translates into CASSVRDRDSEQYF. The full variable domain, completed using reference TRBV9 and TRBJ2-7, is DSGVTQTPKHLITATGQRVTLRCSPRSGDLSVYWYQQSLDQGLQFLIQYYNGEERAKGNILERFSAQQFPDLHSELNLSSLELGDSALYFCASSVRDRDSEQYFGPGTRLTVT.

J is TRBJ1-6 and V is TRBV18; D is perhaps TRBD1 (5 bases). CDR3 size: 15 residues. From germline, CDR1 is KGHSH and CDR2 LQKENI. V was cut by 1 base and J by 7 bases, with 11 bases left in between. CDR3 DNA: TGTGCCAGCTCACCACGTGGGGGTCGCAATTCACCCCTCCACTTT. Its translation is CASSPRGGRNSPLHF.

This clone was seen a handful of times. This chain joins TRBV7-9 and TRBJ1-5; the D is unclear. The CDR3 loop spans 14 amino acids. Trimming shortened V by 4 bases and J by 0 bases, and 7 bases separated the two germline ends. Germline CDR1 reads SEHNR; CDR2 reads FQNEAQ (reference sequence). CDR3 DNA sequence: TGTGCCAGCAGCTGGGGTGCTAGCAATCAGCCCCAGCATTTT. Amino acid sequence: CASSWGASNQPQHF.